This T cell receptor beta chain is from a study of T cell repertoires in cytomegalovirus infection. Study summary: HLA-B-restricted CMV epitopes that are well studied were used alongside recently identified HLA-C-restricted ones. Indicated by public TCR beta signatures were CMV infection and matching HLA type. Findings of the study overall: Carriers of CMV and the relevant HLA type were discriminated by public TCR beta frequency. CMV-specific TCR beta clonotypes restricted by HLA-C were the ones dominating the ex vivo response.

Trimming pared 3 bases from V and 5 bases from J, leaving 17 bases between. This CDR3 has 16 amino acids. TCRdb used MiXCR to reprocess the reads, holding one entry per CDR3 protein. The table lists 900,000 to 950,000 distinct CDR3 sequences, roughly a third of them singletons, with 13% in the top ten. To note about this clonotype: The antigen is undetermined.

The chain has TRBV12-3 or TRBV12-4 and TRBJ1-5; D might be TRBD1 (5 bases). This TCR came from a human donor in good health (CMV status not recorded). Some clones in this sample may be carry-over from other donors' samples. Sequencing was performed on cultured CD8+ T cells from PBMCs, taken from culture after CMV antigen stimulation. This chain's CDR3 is CASSFSMTGGDQPQHF. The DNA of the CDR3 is TGTGCCAGCAGTTTTTCTATGACGGGGGGAGATCAGCCCCAGCATTTT.